The rows below give T cell receptor beta chains drawn from one sample of a study of T cells in Graves' hyperthyroidism and ophthalmopathy. TCRdb ran MiXCR on the multiplex PCR reads and lists one entry per CDR3 protein. Altogether some 530,000 distinct CDR3 sequences are present, around a fifth being singletons, with the ten largest covering about 53%. The sequenced material came from blood. The origin of the receptors is a woman aged 70-85 years with Graves' ophthalmopathy. The CDR3 runs from the conserved cysteine through the conserved F or W. D genes are given only for firm matches. Size tells how often a clone was seen (once, few, many) or the class of an expanded clone, and some rows leave it out.

J: TRBJ1-4
D: NA
size: many
V: TRBV27
CDR3: CASSLWGTTNEKLFF
DNA: TGTGCCAGCAGTTTATGGGGGACAACTAATGAAAAACTGTTTTTT

J: TRBJ2-1
D: NA
size: NA
V: TRBV11-2
CDR3: CASSPGPGGQFF
DNA: TGTGCCAGCAGCCCAGGACCCGGGGGGCAGTTCTTC

J: TRBJ2-7
D: NA
size: few
V: TRBV14
CDR3: CASSQRRGNPYEQYF
DNA: TGTGCCAGCAGCCAAAGGAGGGGGAACCCCTACGAGCAGTACTTC

J: TRBJ2-2
D: NA
size: NA
V: TRBV5-1
CDR3: CASSLDGSMTGELFF
DNA: TGCGCCAGCAGCTTGGATGGCAGTATGACCGGGGAGCTGTTTTTT

J: TRBJ1-2
D: NA
size: few
V: TRBV20-1
CDR3: CSARDGRTPGYTF
DNA: TGCAGTGCTAGAGATGGGAGGACCCCTGGCTACACCTTC

J: TRBJ2-1
D: NA
size: many
V: TRBV30
CDR3: CASLGALYNEQFF
DNA: TGTGCCTCACTTGGGGCATTATACAATGAGCAGTTCTTC

J: TRBJ1-5
D: NA
size: NA
V: TRBV12-3/TRBV12-4
CDR3: CASSLAGPSGQPQHF
DNA: TGTGCCAGCAGTTTAGCAGGACCGAGCGGACAGCCCCAGCATTTT

J: TRBJ2-1
D: NA
size: few
V: TRBV19
CDR3: CASSPVGRYNEQFF
DNA: TGTGCCAGTAGTCCAGTAGGGCGGTACAATGAGCAGTTCTTC

J: TRBJ1-1
D: NA
size: many
V: TRBV11-3
CDR3: CASSLRRSDTEAFF
DNA: TGTGCCAGCAGCTTAAGGCGTTCGGACACTGAAGCTTTCTTT

J: TRBJ2-6
D: NA
size: few
V: TRBV27
CDR3: CATRDSPSGANVLTF
DNA: TGTGCCACTAGGGACTCCCCCTCTGGGGCCAACGTCCTGACTTTC

J: TRBJ1-6
D: NA
size: many
V: TRBV28
CDR3: CASSSYHLSGHNSPLHF
DNA: TGTGCCAGCAGTTCCTACCATCTCTCGGGACATAATTCACCCCTCCACTTT

J: TRBJ1-2
D: NA
size: many
V: TRBV28
CDR3: CASSLGGGRSGYGYTF
DNA: TGTGCCAGCAGTTTAGGGGGGGGACGCAGCGGCTATGGCTACACCTTC

J: TRBJ2-3
D: NA
size: NA
V: TRBV19
CDR3: CASSANGMGVADTQYF
DNA: TGTGCCAGTAGTGCTAACGGGATGGGTGTCGCAGATACGCAGTATTTT

J: TRBJ2-3
D: NA
size: few
V: TRBV20-1
CDR3: CSARSITRADTQYF
DNA: TGCAGTGCTAGATCTATAACGAGGGCAGATACGCAGTATTTT

J: TRBJ1-5
D: NA
size: few
V: TRBV5-5
CDR3: CASSAWWENSNQPQHF
DNA: TGTGCCAGCAGCGCCTGGTGGGAGAATAGCAATCAGCCCCAGCATTTT

J: TRBJ2-1
D: TRBD2
size: NA
V: TRBV5-5
CDR3: CASSLVGEGYSNEQFF
DNA: TGTGCCAGCAGCTTGGTAGGGGAGGGGTACTCAAATGAGCAGTTCTTC

J: TRBJ2-3
D: NA
size: NA
V: TRBV18
CDR3: CASSPVLASTDTQYF
DNA: TGTGCCAGCTCACCAGTACTAGCTAGCACAGATACGCAGTATTTT

J: TRBJ2-1
D: TRBD2
size: once
V: TRBV6-1
CDR3: CASSRAPKRGEQFF
DNA: TGTGCCAGCAGTAGGGCCCCCAAGCGGGGCGAGCAGTTCTTC

J: TRBJ2-2
D: TRBD2
size: NA
V: TRBV20-1
CDR3: CSADLAGGGTGELFF
DNA: TGCAGTGCGGACTTAGCGGGAGGGGGAACCGGGGAGCTGTTTTTT

J: TRBJ1-1
D: NA
size: few
V: TRBV15
CDR3: CATSRDRGAALMAEAFF
DNA: TGTGCCACCAGCAGAGATAGGGGTGCGGCCCTGATGGCTGAAGCTTTCTTT

J: TRBJ2-5
D: TRBD1
size: few
V: TRBV10-1
CDR3: CASSEGTVETQYF
DNA: TGCGCCAGCAGTGAAGGGACAGTGGAGACCCAGTACTTC

J: TRBJ2-1
D: TRBD2
size: many
V: TRBV20-1
CDR3: CSATKLAGGAYNEQFF
DNA: TGCAGTGCAACAAAGCTAGCGGGAGGGGCTTACAATGAGCAGTTCTTC

J: TRBJ2-1
D: TRBD1
size: NA
V: TRBV19
CDR3: CASSILRGDSSYNEQFF
DNA: TGTGCCAGTAGTATCCTGAGAGGGGACAGCTCCTACAATGAGCAGTTCTTC